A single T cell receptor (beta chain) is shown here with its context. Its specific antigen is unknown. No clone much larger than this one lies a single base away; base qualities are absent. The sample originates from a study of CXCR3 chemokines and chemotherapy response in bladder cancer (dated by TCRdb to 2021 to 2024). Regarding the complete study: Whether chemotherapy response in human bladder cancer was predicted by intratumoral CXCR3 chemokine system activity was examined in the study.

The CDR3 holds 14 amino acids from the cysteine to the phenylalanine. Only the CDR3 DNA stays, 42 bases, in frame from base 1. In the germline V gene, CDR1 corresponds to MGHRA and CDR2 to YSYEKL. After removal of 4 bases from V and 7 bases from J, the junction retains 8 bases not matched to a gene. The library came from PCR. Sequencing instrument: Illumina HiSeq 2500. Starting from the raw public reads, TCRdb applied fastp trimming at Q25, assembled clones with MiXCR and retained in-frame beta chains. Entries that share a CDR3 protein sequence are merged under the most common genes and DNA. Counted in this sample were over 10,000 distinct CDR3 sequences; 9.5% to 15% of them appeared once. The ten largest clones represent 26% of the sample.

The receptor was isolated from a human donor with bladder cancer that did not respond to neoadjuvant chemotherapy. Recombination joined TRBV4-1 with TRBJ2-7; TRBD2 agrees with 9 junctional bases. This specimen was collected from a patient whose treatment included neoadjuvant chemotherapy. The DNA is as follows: TGCGCCAGCAGCCCTATAGCGGGAGAGGAAGAGCAGTACTTC. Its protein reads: CASSPIAGEEEQYF.